A single sample gave rise to the 28 T cell receptor beta chains below, sequenced in a study of patients and donors after allogeneic stem cell transplantation (dated by TCRdb to 2020 to 2021). To prepare the library, RT-PCR was applied. TCRdb names NextSeq 550 as the instrument used. The raw public reads went through TCRdb reprocessing: fastp at Q25, MiXCR clone calling, in-frame beta chains kept. CDR3 protein sequences are deduplicated, and each keeps its most common genes and DNA. The sample table contains over 150,000 distinct CDR3 sequences; only one count was recorded for 30% of them. The ten largest account for around 3.3% of the sample. The sample taken for sequencing was blood, either unsorted or a sorted T cell fraction (not recorded which). Receptors were obtained from a human donor who was either an allogeneic HSCT recipient or a stem cell or donor lymphocyte infusion donor (not recorded which). It is not recorded whose cells these are; they may come from a transplant donor.

This clonotype appeared a few times. CDR3 in DNA: TGTGCCAGCAGCCTAGAACCAAACACCATATATTTT. Its protein is CASSLEPNTIYF. The rearrangement joins TRBV7-9 to TRBJ1-3; D unclear. Germline V gene data show CDR1 as SEHNR and CDR2 as FQNEAQ (reference sequence). Trimming shortened V by 5 bases and J by 6 bases, and 8 bases separated the two germline ends. The length of the CDR3 is 12 residues. Full variable domain (rest looked up from reference TRBV7-9 and TRBJ1-3): DTGVSQNPRHKITKRGQNVTFRCDPISEHNRLYWYRQTLGQGPEFLTYFQNEAQLEKSRLLSDRFSAERPKGSFSTLEIQRTEQGDSAMYLCASSLEPNTIYFGEGSWLTVV.

The chain couples TRBV15 to TRBJ2-1, with 9 bases aligning to TRBD2. The V gene's germline CDR1 is LNHNV and CDR2 YYDKDF (reference sequence). Trimming took 2 bases from V and 9 from J; bases not matched to a gene: 14. CDR3 length: 17 residues. CDR3 protein: CATSRQGRLAVKGEQFF. The CDR3 nucleotides are TGTGCCACCAGCAGACAGGGCAGACTAGCGGTGAAGGGTGAGCAGTTCTTC.

This clonotype showed up just once. The V call is TRBV4-3, the J call TRBJ2-7, with TRBD1 matching 8 bases. CDR3 length: 14 amino acids. J gave up 4 bases and V 3 bases, and 5 bases lay outside the gene matches. CDR1 is LGHNA, CDR2 YSLEER, per germline. The CDR3: CASSHRDRLYEQYF. CDR3 coding DNA: TGCGCCAGCAGCCACCGGGACAGGCTTTACGAGCAGTACTTC.

The gene calls are TRBV7-8 and TRBJ2-6, with D unclear. Trimming stripped 1 base from V and 0 bases from J, with 10 bases between. This CDR3 has 17 residues. Germline V gene sequence: CDR1 SGHVS, CDR2 FQNEAQ. CDR3 sequence reads: CASSLERIPSGANVLTF. For the CDR3, the DNA is TGTGCCAGCAGCTTAGAAAGAATCCCCTCTGGGGCCAACGTCCTGACTTTC.

The chain combines TRBV3-1 with TRBJ2-1; D is uncertain. The CDR3 runs 13 residues. Germline CDR1 and CDR2: LGHDT and YNNKEL (reference sequence). The germline V and J ends were trimmed by 1 base and 3 bases, with 4 bases remaining between them. In DNA form, the CDR3 reads TGTGCCAGCAGCCAAGTCGGCTACAATGAGCAGTTCTTC. Translated, it gives CASSQVGYNEQFF.

This clonotype was seen ten or more times. The chain carries TRBV20-1 and TRBJ1-4, with 9 bases identical to TRBD1. This CDR3 has 13 residues. Germline CDR1 and CDR2: DFQATT and SNEGSKA (reference sequence). V was clipped by 5 bases and J by 6 bases; unmatched bases: 4. CDR3 DNA sequence: TGCAGTGCTGGGGGACAGGGAGATGAAAAACTGTTTTTT. Its protein product is CSAGGQGDEKLFF.

The rearrangement links TRBV20-1 to TRBJ1-5, with D perhaps TRBD1 (5 bases). Germline V CDR1 and CDR2: DFQATT, SNEGSKA (reference sequence). Trimming cost V 5 bases and J 5 bases, with 16 bases left between them. The CDR3 extends over 14 amino acids. For the CDR3, the DNA is TGCAGTGCTGAGGAAGGGGTCGGCGATCAGCCCCAGCATTTT. This sequence encodes CSAEEGVGDQPQHF.

V and J are TRBV5-1 and TRBJ2-5; possibly TRBD2 for D (6 bases). The germline V gene has CDR1 SGHRS and CDR2 YFSETQ. V lost 0 bases, J lost 4 bases, and 10 bases lay in between. The CDR3 extends over 14 amino acids. The chain's CDR3 is CASSLGAGRETQYF. The DNA for the CDR3 is TGCGCCAGCAGCTTGGGGGCCGGGAGAGAGACCCAGTACTTC.

This clonotype was observed a handful of times. The chain recombines TRBV24-1 with TRBJ2-1; D unclear. CDR3 length: 13 residues. V gave up 8 bases and J gave up 5 bases, with 12 bases separating them. Germline loops: CDR1 KGHDR, CDR2 SFDVKD. The CDR3 spells CATTDGNDNEQFF. Written as DNA, the CDR3 is TGTGCCACCACCGATGGAAACGACAATGAGCAGTTCTTC.

This clonotype was counted at least ten times. The chain joins TRBV18 to TRBJ1-2; D is unresolved. The CDR3 length is 15 residues. Between the trimmed V and J ends, which lost 0 bases and 0 bases, there was a span of 8 bases. Looked up from germline, CDR1 is KGHSH and CDR2 is LQKENI. The chain's CDR3 is CASSPPSASNYGYTF. As DNA, the CDR3 is TGTGCCAGCTCACCACCGTCAGCCTCTAACTATGGCTACACCTTC.

This clonotype was seen a handful of times. The V call is TRBV18, the J call TRBJ1-1; 8 positions agree with TRBD1. Germline assignment: CDR1 KGHSH and CDR2 LQKENI. This CDR3 is 13 amino acids long. V shed 5 bases, J shed 1 base, and the junction held 0 bases outside the gene matches. The CDR3 DNA follows: TGTGCCAGCTCAACAGGGGGGAACACTGAAGCTTTCTTT. Its translation: CASSTGGNTEAFF.

The gene calls are TRBV27 and TRBJ2-1; TRBD2 aligns across 10 bases. CDR1 MNHEY and CDR2 SMNVEV come from the germline V gene (reference sequence). The CDR3 loop spans 18 amino acids. The J segment lost 3 bases and the V segment lost 8 bases, leaving 16 bases of the junction unmatched. Written as DNA, the CDR3 is TGTGCCAGCCGGCCAGGGCGAAAGGGACTAGCGATCTACAATGAGCAGTTCTTC. Amino acid sequence: CASRPGRKGLAIYNEQFF.

This clonotype was seen repeatedly, ten times or more. The rearrangement links TRBV4-3 to TRBJ1-5; D not certain. Looked up from germline, CDR1 is LGHNA and CDR2 is YSLEER. V was clipped by 0 bases and J by 5 bases, with 5 bases between them. This CDR3 comprises 13 residues. The DNA for the CDR3 is TGCGCCAGCAGCCAAGATAGGGATCAGCCCCAGCATTTT. Amino acids: CASSQDRDQPQHF.

This sequence joins TRBV4-2 and TRBJ1-2; D not certain. Germline values: CDR1 LGHNA, CDR2 YNFKEQ. This CDR3 comprises 15 residues. Trimming removed 0 bases from V and 4 bases from J, with 12 bases in between. CDR3 residues: CASSQDRSGSYGYTF. For the CDR3, the DNA is TGTGCCAGCAGCCAAGATCGATCGGGGAGCTATGGCTACACCTTC.

The CDR3 DNA is TGTGCCAGCAGCGAAGGAACTGAAGCTTTCTTT. Translating it yields CASSEGTEAFF. This rearrangement joins TRBV27 to TRBJ1-1, with no clear D. Trimming took off 6 bases at V and 5 bases at J, with 7 bases between the two ends. The CDR3 is 11 residues long. The V gene's germline CDR1 is MNHEY and CDR2 SMNVEV (reference sequence).

The chain's CDR3 is CASSSGPTNEQFF. CDR3 in DNA: TGCGCCAGCAGCTCAGGACCCACCAATGAGCAGTTCTTC. The rearrangement joins TRBV5-1 to TRBJ2-1, with D unclear. In germline, CDR1 is SGHRS, CDR2 YFSETQ. CDR3 size: 13 residues. V lost 3 bases and J lost 6, with 10 bases in between.

The count of this clonotype is one. CDR3 loop: CASSVGGGGAYEQYF. CDR3 nucleotides: TGTGCCAGCAGCGTGGGAGGTGGCGGCGCCTACGAGCAGTACTTC. This chain links TRBV9 with TRBJ2-7; tentative D call: TRBD2 (6 bases). The CDR3 totals 15 residues. V was shortened by 2 bases and J by 2 bases, with 14 bases between the two germline ends. Per the germline V gene, CDR1 is SGDLS and CDR2 is YYNGEE.

CDR3 residues: CASTVVGIYNEQFF. The DNA for the CDR3 is TGTGCCAGCACCGTAGTGGGTATCTACAATGAGCAGTTCTTC. The chain combines TRBV12-3 or TRBV12-4 with TRBJ2-1; D is uncertain. The CDR3 covers 14 residues. Trimming left V 7 bases short and J 3 bases short, with 13 bases between.

V is TRBV7-2 and J is TRBJ2-5; unclear D gene. Deletions cut 3 bases from V and 2 bases from J, with 10 bases between. The CDR3 has 14 residues. The germline V gene has CDR1 SGHTA and CDR2 FQGNSA. The CDR3 sequence: CASSLLGIQETQYF. The CDR3 DNA reads TGTGCCAGCAGCTTGCTTGGTATACAAGAGACCCAGTACTTC.

V is TRBV6-2 or TRBV6-3 and J is TRBJ2-5; possibly TRBD1 for D (5 bases). Between the trimmed V and J ends, which lost 1 base and 0 bases, there was a span of 12 bases. CDR3 length equals 16 residues. Germline V lookup: CDR1 MNHEY, CDR2 SVGEGT. The CDR3 here is CASSYYRLGYQETQYF. The CDR3 bases are TGTGCCAGCAGTTACTACAGGTTGGGGTACCAAGAGACCCAGTACTTC.

The gene calls are TRBV6-5 and TRBJ1-4; D is uncertain. The germline CDR1 and CDR2 sequences are MNHEY and SVGAGI. V was cut by 2 bases and J by 3 bases, with 7 bases left in between. The CDR3 length is 14 residues. CDR3: CASSYRASNEKLFF. The CDR3 DNA is TGTGCCAGCAGTTACAGGGCATCTAATGAAAAACTGTTTTTT.

The chain combines TRBV10-3 with TRBJ2-1; 9 bases match TRBD1. With V trimmed by 3 bases and J by 5 bases, 8 bases remained unmatched. This CDR3 is 16 amino acids long. Germline V gene sequence: CDR1 ENHRY, CDR2 SYGVKD. The CDR3, as DNA: TGTGCCATCAGTGACCCGGGACAGGGAGGGAACAATGAGCAGTTCTTC. This codes for CAISDPGQGGNNEQFF.

This clonotype was counted only a few times. J is TRBJ2-3 and V is TRBV24-1; D unresolved. The CDR3 has 12 amino acids. The V and J ends lost 5 bases and 4 bases respectively, with 6 bases between them. Germline-derived CDR1 and CDR2 are KGHDR and SFDVKD. The CDR3 loop reads CATSGDSDTQYF. The CDR3 bases are TGTGCCACCAGTGGAGACTCAGATACGCAGTATTTT.

The CDR3 region has the DNA TGCAGTATGGGATCACCCCTCCACTTT. Translation: CSMGSPLHF. The genes are TRBV20-1 and TRBJ1-6, with D uncertain. The germline V and J ends were trimmed by 8 bases and 10 bases, with 6 bases remaining between them. Germline CDR1 and CDR2: DFQATT and SNEGSKA (reference sequence). The CDR3 is made up of 9 amino acids.

This clonotype was seen a handful of times. The rearrangement uses TRBV6-5 and TRBJ1-1; the match to TRBD1 covers 10 bases. Germline CDR1 MNHEY, CDR2 SVGAGI. The J segment lost 3 bases and the V segment lost 0 bases, leaving 4 bases of the junction unmatched. The CDR3 covers 16 residues. The CDR3: CASSYSGTGVDTEAFF. CDR3 DNA: TGTGCCAGCAGTTACTCCGGGACAGGGGTAGACACTGAAGCTTTCTTT.

The sample holds a few counts of this clonotype. The chain is built from TRBV20-1 and TRBJ2-2; no reliable D call. With 4 bases removed from V and 5 bases from J, the gap between germline ends came to 5 bases. Germline values: CDR1 DFQATT, CDR2 SNEGSKA (reference sequence). The CDR3 covers 11 residues. The CDR3 protein is CSATKTGELFF. CDR3 DNA: TGCAGTGCTACTAAGACCGGGGAGCTGTTTTTT.

This chain joins TRBV2 and TRBJ1-1, with D unresolved. The CDR3 runs to 13 residues. CDR1 and CDR2 from the germline V gene are SNHLY and FYNNEI. The V end lost 4 bases, the J end lost 1 base, and 7 bases lay between the germline ends. CDR3 DNA: TGTGCCAGCAGTGCGGACTGGAACACTGAAGCTTTCTTT. It specifies CASSADWNTEAFF.

The chain joins TRBV12-5 to TRBJ2-3, with unresolved D. The germline V and J ends were trimmed by 8 bases and 1 base, with 7 bases remaining between them. CDR3 length equals 12 residues. Germline assignment: CDR1 LGHNT and CDR2 FRNRAP. CDR3 nucleotides: TGTGCTAGTAACGCCCGCACAGATACGCAGTATTTT. The encoded protein is CASNARTDTQYF. The full variable domain, its missing parts supplied by reference TRBV12-5 and TRBJ2-3, is DARVTQTPRHKVTEMGQEVTMRCQPILGHNTVFWYRQTMMQGLELLAYFRNRAPLDDSGMPKDRFSAEMPDATLATLKIQPSEPRDSAVYFCASNARTDTQYFGPGTRLTVL.